These 7 T cell receptor beta chains came from one sample sequenced in a study of T cells in Graves' hyperthyroidism and ophthalmopathy. RNA transcripts yielded amplified TCR beta CDR3 regions. An initial round of RT-PCR targeting the TCR CDR3 relied on the HTBI primer set. In TCRdb, the multiplex PCR reads were re-called with MiXCR into one record per CDR3 protein. The table includes fewer than 450,000 distinct CDR3 sequences, roughly 17% detected once. What was sequenced was blood. These receptors all come from a woman aged 25 to 39 with Graves' hyperthyroidism that later progressed to Graves' ophthalmopathy.

At least ten counts were recorded for this clonotype. In nucleotides, the CDR3 is TGTGCCAGCAGCTTCGGATCCACTGAAGCTTTCTTT. This encodes CASSFGSTEAFF. The chain carries TRBV7-9 and TRBJ1-1; D not resolved. The CDR3 loop spans 12 amino acids. V was shortened by 3 bases and J by 4 bases, with 6 bases between the two germline ends. Germline assignment: CDR1 SEHNR and CDR2 FQNEAQ (reference sequence).

This clonotype has a handful of counts. The rearrangement joins TRBV28 to TRBJ2-7; TRBD1 agrees at 7 bases. V lost 10 bases and J lost 3; bases outside the gene matches: 9. CDR3 length equals 13 residues. CDR1 and CDR2 (germline): MDHEN, SYDVKM. In nucleotides, the CDR3 is TGTGCCAACAGCCTGGACAGGAACTACGAGCAGTACTTC. This gives the protein CANSLDRNYEQYF.

There are many counts of this clonotype. The chain combines TRBV7-9 with TRBJ2-5; perhaps D is TRBD1 or TRBD2 (6 bases each). Germline V gene sequence: CDR1 SEHNR, CDR2 FQNEAQ (reference sequence). The CDR3 runs to 14 residues. Trimming took off 1 base at V and 5 bases at J, with 11 bases between the two ends. The CDR3 nucleotides read TGTGCCAGCAGCTTAGACGGGGGCTGGGAGACCCAGTACTTC. Protein product: CASSLDGGWETQYF. Full variable domain (remainder filled in from reference TRBV7-9 and TRBJ2-5): DTGVSQNPRHKITKRGQNVTFRCDPISEHNRLYWYRQTLGQGPEFLTYFQNEAQLEKSRLLSDRFSAERPKGSFSTLEIQRTEQGDSAMYLCASSLDGGWETQYFGPGTRLLVL.

The chain is built from TRBV3-1 and TRBJ1-1, with D possibly TRBD1 on 6 matching bases. V was clipped by 7 bases and J by 1 base, with 19 bases between them. There are 16 residues in the CDR3. The germline V gene encodes CDR1 LGHDT and CDR2 YNNKEL (reference sequence). As DNA, the CDR3 is TGTGCCAGCACCAACCGGGGGGCAGGACGGAACACTGAAGCTTTCTTT. This translates into CASTNRGAGRNTEAFF.

The rearrangement joins TRBV20-1 to TRBJ2-1, with D possibly TRBD1 on 5 matching bases. The V end lost 0 bases, the J end lost 2 bases, and 11 bases lay between the germline ends. The CDR3 extends over 15 amino acids. Germline CDR1 is DFQATT and CDR2 is SNEGSKA (reference sequence). CDR3: CSARDGAGTYNEQFF. The CDR3 DNA reads TGCAGTGCTAGAGATGGGGCCGGCACCTACAATGAGCAGTTCTTC.

Notes on this clonotype: Compared with germline, one end of the junction differs, possibly owing to a read error. The chain couples TRBV5-1 to TRBJ2-5; a possible D gene is TRBD1 (6 bases). Per germline, CDR1 SGHRS and CDR2 YFSETQ. The CDR3 has 15 amino acids. CDR3: CASSLAGTNQETQYF. The CDR3 DNA reads TGTGCCAGCAGCTTGGCAGGGACAAACCAAGAGACCCAGTACTTC.

The chain has TRBV25-1 and TRBJ2-1; D is perhaps TRBD1 (6 bases). Deletions cut 6 bases from V and 8 bases from J, with 17 bases between. Germline V gene lookup returns CDR1 MGHDK and CDR2 SYGVNS. CDR3 length equals 14 residues. CDR3 sequence reads: CASRGFPQGDEQFF. The DNA of the CDR3 is TGTGCCAGCAGGGGTTTCCCACAGGGCGATGAGCAGTTCTTC.